A single sample is the source of the 17 T cell receptor beta chains below, sequenced in a study of blood T cells in healthy people across ages. A second PCR of roughly 7 to 11 cycles used a sample-barcoded 5' primer and a J-beta primer mix. MiXCR, applied by TCRdb to the 5' RACE reads, yields one record per CDR3 protein. The sample consists of roughly 1,500,000 distinct CDR3 sequences, around two fifths of them appearing once. Material for sequencing was blood. Receptor source: a woman between 18 and 30 years old in good health.

V and J are TRBV27 and TRBJ2-7; 7 bases are shared with TRBD1. CDR3 size: 14 residues. The V gene's germline CDR1 is MNHEY and CDR2 SMNVEV (reference sequence). Germline trimming cut 6 bases from V and 5 bases from J; bases unmatched to any gene: 10. The CDR3 sequence is CASRRGQGTHEQYF. In nucleotides, the CDR3 is TGTGCCAGCAGGAGGGGGCAGGGAACCCACGAGCAGTACTTC.

This clonotype was seen only a few times. The V gene is TRBV11-2, the J gene TRBJ2-1; 10 nucleotides agree with TRBD1. Unmatched junction bases numbered 9, after V lost 4 bases and J lost 9 bases. This CDR3 has 15 residues. Germline loops: CDR1 SGHAT, CDR2 FQNNGV. For the CDR3, the DNA is TGTGCCAGCAGCTCCTCTGACAGGGGGCGCGGTGAGCAGTTCTTC. Its protein product is CASSSSDRGRGEQFF.

In DNA form, the CDR3 reads TGTGCCAGCAGTCCCCGGACTAGCGACGGAGAGCAGTACTTC. Protein sequence: CASSPRTSDGEQYF. The V gene is TRBV6-5, the J gene TRBJ2-5, with 9 bases identical to TRBD2. The J segment lost 11 bases and the V segment lost 5 bases, leaving 12 bases of the junction unmatched. CDR1 is MNHEY, CDR2 SVGAGI, per germline. This CDR3 region has 14 residues.

This clonotype was observed a handful of times. The chain joins TRBV7-8 to TRBJ1-1; maybe TRBD1 (6 bases). Germline CDR1 SGHVS, CDR2 FQNEAQ. V was shortened by 2 bases and J by 0 bases, with 16 bases between the two germline ends. The CDR3 sequence is 17 residues long. CDR3 protein: CASSLIIGQSLNTEAFF. In nucleotides, the CDR3 is TGTGCCAGCAGCTTAATTATCGGACAGAGCCTGAACACTGAAGCTTTCTTT.

This clonotype showed up just a few times. This chain links TRBV25-1 with TRBJ1-2; TRBD1 aligns across 11 bases. The CDR3 runs to 16 residues. After removal of 3 bases from V and 4 bases from J, the junction contained 7 bases not matched to a gene. The germline V gene has CDR1 MGHDK and CDR2 SYGVNS. CDR3 region: CASSEPGTGGSYGYTF. Written as DNA, the CDR3 is TGTGCCAGCAGTGAGCCCGGGACAGGGGGTAGCTATGGCTACACCTTC.

The rearrangement joins TRBV27 to TRBJ2-1, with 7 bases that match TRBD2. The germline V gene has CDR1 MNHEY and CDR2 SMNVEV (reference sequence). V gave up 7 bases and J gave up 3 bases; unmatched junction bases: 12. The CDR3 length is 16 residues. DNA for the CDR3: TGTGCCAGCAACCCGGGGGGAGAGCGGTTCTACAATGAGCAGTTCTTC. Its protein is CASNPGGERFYNEQFF.

The genes are TRBV2 and TRBJ2-7; TRBD2 might be the D (5 bases). Germline values: CDR1 SNHLY, CDR2 FYNNEI. V was clipped by 4 bases and J by 4 bases, with 23 bases between them. The CDR3 runs 17 residues. The CDR3 protein is CASSGEEVGSSSYEQYF. DNA for the CDR3: TGTGCCAGCAGTGGAGAGGAGGTGGGGAGTTCTTCTTACGAGCAGTACTTC.

The chain employs TRBV29-1 and TRBJ1-2, with a possible D match to TRBD1 (6 bases). This CDR3 has 15 amino acids. Trimming shortened V by 6 bases and J by 0 bases, and 17 bases separated the two germline ends. CDR1 and CDR2 (germline): SQVTM, ANQGSEA. The CDR3 region is CSVLITGTPNYGYTF. For the CDR3, the DNA is TGCAGCGTCCTAATCACAGGGACACCTAACTATGGCTACACCTTC.

The chain links TRBV12-3 or TRBV12-4 to TRBJ2-3, with a possible D match to TRBD2 (5 bases). The V and J ends lost 3 bases and 10 bases respectively, with 11 bases between them. The length of the CDR3 is 12 residues. CDR3 sequence (DNA): TGTGCCAGCAGTTTGGACTCCCATCCGCAGTATTTT. Translating gives CASSLDSHPQYF.

In its sample, this clonotype was seen a few times. This chain joins TRBV13 and TRBJ2-7; 7 nucleotides agree with TRBD1. Per germline, CDR1 PRHDT and CDR2 FYEKMQ (reference sequence). V lost 5 bases to trimming and J lost 6 bases; unmatched junction nucleotides: 13. This CDR3 is 15 amino acids long. The CDR3 reads CASSPDRFLSCEQYF. CDR3 bases: TGTGCCAGCAGCCCGGACAGGTTCCTATCTTGCGAGCAGTACTTC.

The table lists this clonotype with a count of one. The chain couples TRBV7-2 to TRBJ1-1; 9 nucleotides agree with TRBD1. Unmatched junction bases numbered 11, after V lost 7 bases and J lost 5 bases. In germline, CDR1 is SGHTA, CDR2 FQGNSA. CDR3 length: 15 residues. The chain's CDR3 is CASTTVYGTGTEAFF. CDR3 sequence (DNA): TGTGCCAGCACTACAGTGTACGGGACAGGGACTGAAGCTTTCTTT. Full variable domain (outside the CDR3, taken from reference TRBV7-2 and TRBJ1-1): GAGVSQSPSNKVTEKGKDVELRCDPISGHTALYWYRQSLGQGLEFLIYFQGNSAPDKSGLPSDRFSAERTGGSVSTLTIQRTQQEDSAVYLCASTTVYGTGTEAFFGQGTRLTVV.

The rearrangement links TRBV6-5 to TRBJ2-3; 8 positions agree with TRBD1. CDR1 and CDR2 (germline): MNHEY, SVGAGI. Trimming at V came to 2 bases and at J to 4 bases, leaving 2 bases not matched to a gene. This CDR3 contains 14 residues. The CDR3 is CASSYQGASDTQYF. The CDR3 coding sequence is TGTGCCAGCAGTTACCAGGGGGCGTCAGATACGCAGTATTTT.

This clonotype was picked up one time. The chain uses TRBV30 and TRBJ2-5, with a weak D call TRBD2 (6 bases). The CDR3 totals 13 residues. The V gene lost 0 bases and the J gene lost 11 bases, with 16 bases spanning the gap. CDR1 is GTSNPN, CDR2 SVGIG, per germline (reference sequence). In nucleotides, the CDR3 is TGTGCCTGGAGTGTACGAGCGGGCGGTGAGCAGTACTTC. Amino acids: CAWSVRAGGEQYF.

This clonotype was seen many times. This sequence joins TRBV11-1 and TRBJ2-1; 11 bases line up with TRBD1. V was clipped by 5 bases and J by 9 bases; unmatched bases: 3. CDR1 is SGHAT and CDR2 is FQDESV in the germline V gene (reference sequence). The CDR3 length is 13 residues. The CDR3 reads CASSRDRGFEQFF. The CDR3, as DNA: TGTGCCAGCAGCCGGGACAGGGGGTTTGAGCAGTTCTTC. Full variable domain (rest looked up from reference TRBV11-1 and TRBJ2-1): EAEVAQSPRYKITEKSQAVAFWCDPISGHATLYWYRQILGQGPELLVQFQDESVVDDSQLPKDRFSAERLKGVDSTLKIQPAELGDSAMYLCASSRDRGFEQFFGPGTRLTVL.

On this clonotype itself: Sequence at one end of the junction differs from germline and may be a read error. The gene calls are TRBV7-2 and TRBJ2-3; 9 nucleotides align to TRBD2. CDR1 and CDR2 (germline): SGHTA, FQGNSA. The CDR3 runs to 17 residues. The chain's CDR3 is CASSSGLANPSTGTQYF. CDR3 nucleotide sequence: TGTGCCAGCAGCTCGGGACTAGCCAACCCTAGCACAGGTACGCAGTATTTT.

This chain uses TRBV14 with TRBJ1-5; D uncertain. Germline V lookup: CDR1 SGHDN, CDR2 FVKESK. V lost 0 bases and J lost 4, with 13 bases in between. The CDR3 sequence is 16 residues long. The CDR3 protein is CASSQDERTGNQPQHF. The CDR3, as DNA: TGTGCCAGCAGCCAAGATGAACGGACCGGAAATCAGCCCCAGCATTTT.

The rearrangement uses TRBV2 and TRBJ2-5; D ambiguous. The V end lost 9 bases, the J end lost 0 bases, and 11 bases lay between the germline ends. The CDR3 consists of 13 residues. The germline gives CDR1 SNHLY, CDR2 FYNNEI. CDR3 in amino acids: CASIQPNQETQYF. DNA for the CDR3: TGTGCCAGTATACAGCCCAACCAAGAGACCCAGTACTTC.